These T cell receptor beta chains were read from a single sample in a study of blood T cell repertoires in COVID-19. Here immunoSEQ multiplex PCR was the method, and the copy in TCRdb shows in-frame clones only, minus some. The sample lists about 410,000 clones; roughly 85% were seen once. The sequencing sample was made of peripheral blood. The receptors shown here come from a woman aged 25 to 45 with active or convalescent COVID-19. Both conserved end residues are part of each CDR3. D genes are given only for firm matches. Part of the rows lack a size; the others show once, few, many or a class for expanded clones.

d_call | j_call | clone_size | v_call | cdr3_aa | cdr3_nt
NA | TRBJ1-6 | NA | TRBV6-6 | CASSYRAGNSPLHF | TGTGCCAGCAGTTACCGGGCAGGGAATTCACCCCTCCACTTT
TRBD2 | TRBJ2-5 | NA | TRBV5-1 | CASSLGLAGGIQETQYF | TGCGCCAGCAGCCTGGGACTAGCGGGGGGTATCCAAGAGACCCAGTACTTC
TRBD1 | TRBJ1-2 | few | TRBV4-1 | CASSPRTGGDYGYTF | TGCGCCAGCAGCCCGCGGACAGGGGGCGACTATGGCTACACCTTC
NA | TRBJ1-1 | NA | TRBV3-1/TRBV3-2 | CASSLGKAGTEAFF | TGTGCCAGCAGTCTAGGGAAGGCGGGCACTGAAGCTTTCTTT
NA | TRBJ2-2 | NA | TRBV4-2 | CASSQEFIIRASNTGELFF | TGTGCCAGCAGCCAAGAATTTATTATCAGGGCTTCGAACACCGGGGAGCTGTTTTTT
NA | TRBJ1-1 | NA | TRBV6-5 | CASSPRTRGTEAFF | TGTGCCAGCAGTCCTCGGACTAGGGGCACTGAAGCTTTCTTT
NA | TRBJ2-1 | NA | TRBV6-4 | CASSGGSYNEQFF | TGTGCCAGCAGCGGGGGCTCCTACAATGAGCAGTTCTTC
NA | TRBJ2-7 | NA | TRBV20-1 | CSAKRGGEQYF | TGCAGTGCTAAGAGGGGGGGCGAGCAGTACTTC
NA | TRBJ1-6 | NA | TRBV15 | CATSRGRYNSPLHF | TGTGCCACCAGCAGGGGGCGGTATAATTCACCCCTCCACTTT
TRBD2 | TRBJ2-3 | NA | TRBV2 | CAAPRGGDTQYF | TGTGCCGCCCCACGGGGGGGGGATACGCAGTATTTT
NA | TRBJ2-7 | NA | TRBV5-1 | CASSLDYEQYF | TGCGCCAGCAGCCTAGACTACGAGCAGTACTTC
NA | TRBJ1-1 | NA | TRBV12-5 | CASGPRTGNTEAFF | TGTGCTAGTGGCCCCCGGACGGGAAACACTGAAGCTTTCTTT
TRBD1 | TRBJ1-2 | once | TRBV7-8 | CASSPGQVPFNYGYTF | TGTGCCAGCAGCCCTGGACAGGTACCCTTCAACTATGGCTACACCTTC
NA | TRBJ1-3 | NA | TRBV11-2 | CASSFFKLHSGNTIYF | TGTGCCAGCAGCTTTTTCAAGCTTCACTCTGGAAACACCATATATTTT
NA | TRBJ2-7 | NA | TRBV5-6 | CASSPGAGSYEQYF | TGTGCCAGCAGCCCAGGGGCCGGATCCTACGAGCAGTACTTC